Listed below are T cell receptor beta chains from one sample, sequenced in a study of blood T cell repertoires in COVID-19. Some clones are missing from TCRdb's copy, which holds only in-frame ones; the method was immunoSEQ multiplex PCR. The data show roughly 70,000 clones, around 90% seen once. The sample comprised peripheral blood. All receptors come from a human donor in a cohort sampled during active COVID-19. Both conserved end residues are part of each CDR3. Fields, in order: CDR3 length, clone size, J gene, V gene, D gene, CDR3 DNA, CDR3 protein. The D gene is left open where the match is weak. The size entry is marked missing in some rows and otherwise reads once, few, many or a size class.

>12|-|TRBJ1-1|TRBV7-8|-
TGTGCCAGCAGCTTAGGGTCTAGCTCAGCTTTCTTT
CASSLGSSSAFF
>14|-|TRBJ2-2|TRBV3-1/TRBV3-2|TRBD2
TGTGCCAGCCGGCCGGGAGGTGGCACCGGGGAGCTGTTTTTT
CASRPGGGTGELFF
>16|-|TRBJ2-3|TRBV5-1|TRBD1
TGCGCCAGCAGCCGGGGGACAGGGGCTAACACAGATACGCAGTATTTT
CASSRGTGANTDTQYF
>13|-|TRBJ1-1|TRBV7-2|TRBD1
TGTGCCAGCAGCTCGAACAGGGGGTTTGTTGCTTTCTTT
CASSSNRGFVAFF
>16|-|TRBJ2-1|TRBV5-5|TRBD1
TGTGCCAGCAGCCTAAGACAGGGGATGCTAAACAATGAGCAGTTCTTC
CASSLRQGMLNNEQFF
>14|-|TRBJ1-4|TRBV21-1|-
TGTGCCAGCAGCAAATGGGGGGGCGTCGAAAAACTGTTTTTT
CASSKWGGVEKLFF
>11|-|TRBJ2-3|TRBV29-1|TRBD1
TGCAGCGTGAGACAGGGTGATACGCAGTATTTT
CSVRQGDTQYF
>15|-|TRBJ2-1|TRBV29-1|TRBD2
TGCAGCGTTGGCCTAGCGGGAGGAGCTGACAATGAGCAGTTCTTC
CSVGLAGGADNEQFF
>14|-|TRBJ1-2|TRBV4-1|-
TGCGCCAGCAGCCGCCTAAACTCTCTCTATGGCTACACCTTC
CASSRLNSLYGYTF
>14|-|TRBJ1-6|TRBV9|-
TGTGCCAGCAGCGGGGGCCTCTATAATTCACCCCTCCACTTT
CASSGGLYNSPLHF
>14|-|TRBJ1-1|TRBV11-3|-
TGTGCCAGCAGCTCCCGTACTCGGAACACTGAAGCTTTCTTT
CASSSRTRNTEAFF
>14|-|TRBJ2-7|TRBV10-3|-
TGTGCCACCTATCGAGGGGAGGTTCCGTACGAGCAGTACTTC
CATYRGEVPYEQYF
>15|-|TRBJ2-7|TRBV29-1|TRBD2
TGCAGCGTTGGGACTAGCGGGAGTGTATCTTACGAGCAGTACTTC
CSVGTSGSVSYEQYF
>15|-|TRBJ1-3|TRBV20-1|-
TGCAGTGCTAGTGACGCACAGGGTGGTCGAAACACCATATATTTT
CSASDAQGGRNTIYF
>16|-|TRBJ1-4|TRBV6-2/TRBV6-3|-
TGTGCCAGCAGTTACGTCTACTCGCCGTTGAGTGAAAAACTGTTTTTT
CASSYVYSPLSEKLFF
>13|-|TRBJ2-4|TRBV29-1|TRBD1
TGCAGCGTTGGTAAGGGGGCGCGGAACATTCAGTACTTC
CSVGKGARNIQYF
>13|-|TRBJ1-5|TRBV2|-
TGTGCCAGCTCTTTAGGGGTAATCGGGCCCCAGCATTTT
CASSLGVIGPQHF
>15|-|TRBJ1-1|TRBV13|TRBD1
TGTGCCAGCAGCCCGCCAACAGGGGGAATTGGTGAAGCTTTCTTT
CASSPPTGGIGEAFF
>13|-|TRBJ1-2|TRBV24-1|-
TGTGCCACCAGGGGGACACCGGTGGGTGGCTACACCTTC
CATRGTPVGGYTF
>14|-|TRBJ2-7|TRBV19|TRBD1
TGTGCCAGTAGGACCGGGACAGGAGCCTACGAGCAGTACTTC
CASRTGTGAYEQYF
>13|few|TRBJ2-3|TRBV27|-
TGTGCCAGCAGCCCGACTCTTGCAGATACGCAGTATTTT
CASSPTLADTQYF
>14|-|TRBJ1-4|TRBV5-1|-
TGCGCCAGCAGGGTGGCAGGGCAAAATGAAAAACTGTTTTTT
CASRVAGQNEKLFF
>17|-|TRBJ2-2|TRBV27|TRBD2
TGTGCCAGCCGCTTTTCCGGGGGGAGTTACGTCACCGGGGAGCTGTTTTTT
CASRFSGGSYVTGELFF
>15|-|TRBJ2-5|TRBV5-1|TRBD2
TGCGCCAGCTCAAGGACTAGCGGGAGAGGAGAGACCCAGTACTTC
CASSRTSGRGETQYF
>19|-|TRBJ1-6|TRBV4-1|TRBD1
TGCGCCAGCAGCCAAATACAGACTCGAGGACAGGGGAATAATTCACCCCTCCACTTT
CASSQIQTRGQGNNSPLHF
>15|-|TRBJ2-7|TRBV12-5|-
TGTGCTAGTGGTCCTGACGAGGCTGACTCCTACGAGCAGTACTTC
CASGPDEADSYEQYF
>16|-|TRBJ2-1|TRBV6-4|-
TGTGCCAGCAGTGACTCTCTGGAGAGCTCCTACAATGAGCAGTTCTTC
CASSDSLESSYNEQFF
>15|-|TRBJ2-7|TRBV2|TRBD1
TGTGCCAGCACCGGGACAGGGGGCACGACGGTCGAGCAGTACTTC
CASTGTGGTTVEQYF
>17|-|TRBJ1-5|TRBV30|-
TGTGCCTGGAGTGTCGTTTTTCCCCGGGGTAGCAATCAGCCCCAGCATTTT
CAWSVVFPRGSNQPQHF
>15|-|TRBJ1-3|TRBV28|-
TGTGCCAGCAGTTCAGTACAGGGTCGCGGCTACACCATATATTTT
CASSSVQGRGYTIYF
>15|once|TRBJ2-1|TRBV3-1/TRBV3-2|TRBD2
TGTGCCAGCAGTGCGCCGGGACTAGACTACAATGAGCAGTTCTTC
CASSAPGLDYNEQFF
>13|-|TRBJ1-1|TRBV10-1|-
TGCGCCAGCAGTGGGCAGGGGAACACTGAAGCTTTCTTT
CASSGQGNTEAFF
>15|-|TRBJ2-2|TRBV5-1|TRBD2
TGCGCCAGCACCCCCCGGACTAGCGTCACCGGGGAGCTGTTTTTT
CASTPRTSVTGELFF
>14|-|TRBJ1-5|TRBV2|TRBD1
TGTGCCAGCAGTTCCTGGACAGGCCTCCAGCCCCAGCATTTT
CASSSWTGLQPQHF
>18|-|TRBJ2-4|TRBV3-1/TRBV3-2|TRBD1
TGTGCCAGCAGCGCGACAGGGACGCCCACCCTAGCCAAAAACATTCAGTACTTC
CASSATGTPTLAKNIQYF
>13|few|TRBJ2-7|TRBV5-6|-
TGTGCCAGCAGCTTGGTGTCGCAGCGCGAGCAGTACTTC
CASSLVSQREQYF
>17|-|TRBJ2-1|TRBV28|TRBD2
TGTGCCAGCAGTTTATTCCGACTAGCGGGATACTACAATGAGCAGTTCTTC
CASSLFRLAGYYNEQFF
>12|-|TRBJ2-5|TRBV10-1|-
TGCGCCAGCGGACAGAACCAAGAGACCCAGTACTTC
CASGQNQETQYF
>14|-|TRBJ2-1|TRBV12-5|TRBD1
TGTGCTAGTGGTTTCCGACAGGGGAGGAATGAGCAGTTCTTC
CASGFRQGRNEQFF
>16|-|TRBJ2-5|TRBV7-9|-
TGTGCCAGCCGCCCAGGTCGGGGGAGTAGAGGAGAGACCCAGTACTTC
CASRPGRGSRGETQYF
>16|-|TRBJ2-1|TRBV10-1|TRBD2
TGCGCCAGCAGTGACTGGGCGGGAGAAGGCTACAATGAGCAGTTCTTC
CASSDWAGEGYNEQFF
>15|-|TRBJ1-1|TRBV30|TRBD1
TGTGCCTGGAGAGCCGGGACAGGGGTAAACACTGAAGCTTTCTTT
CAWRAGTGVNTEAFF
>16|once|TRBJ2-1|TRBV14|TRBD2
TGTGCCAGCAGCCCGTCTAGCGGGAGGAGCACCAATGAGCAGTTCTTC
CASSPSSGRSTNEQFF
>12|once|TRBJ1-2|TRBV6-5|-
TGTGCCAGCAGCCGCGCGGGCTATGGCTACACCTTC
CASSRAGYGYTF
>15|-|TRBJ2-2|TRBV6-5|-
TGTGCCAGCAGTTACTCCAAGGGGTTACCCGGGGAGCTGTTTTTT
CASSYSKGLPGELFF
>13|-|TRBJ2-7|TRBV5-4|TRBD1
TGTGCCAGCAGCCAACAGGGGTCCCACGAGCAGTACTTC
CASSQQGSHEQYF
>16|-|TRBJ2-1|TRBV5-4|TRBD2
TGTGCCAGCAGCTTGGCTAGCGGGAGAAGCTACAATGAGCAGTTCTTC
CASSLASGRSYNEQFF
>14|-|TRBJ2-7|TRBV11-2|-
TGTGCCAGCAGCTTAAGAACAGGTCCCTACGAGCAGTACTTC
CASSLRTGPYEQYF
>15|-|TRBJ2-3|TRBV19|TRBD1
TGTGCCAGTAGCTCCGGGACAGGGGGCCCAGATACGCAGTATTTT
CASSSGTGGPDTQYF
>15|-|TRBJ2-1|TRBV28|-
TGTGCCAGCATCTCACCGGCGGGATCGTCCGATGAGCAGTTCTTC
CASISPAGSSDEQFF
>16|-|TRBJ2-3|TRBV23-1|-
TGCGCCAGCAGTCCGGGTAGGGGGGGTCCCACAGATACGCAGTATTTT
CASSPGRGGPTDTQYF
>16|-|TRBJ2-3|TRBV5-1|TRBD2
TGCGCCAGCAGGGGACTAGCGGGGGGCCCGGGGGATACGCAGTATTTT
CASRGLAGGPGDTQYF
>14|-|TRBJ1-5|TRBV7-2|-
TGTGCCAGCAGCTCGGGGGGTATAAATCAGCCCCAGCATTTT
CASSSGGINQPQHF
>16|-|TRBJ1-2|TRBV28|-
TGTGCGGGGGCCGGGACCGTTCCATCGGGGAACTATGGCTACACCTTC
CAGAGTVPSGNYGYTF
>16|-|TRBJ2-1|TRBV6-6|TRBD2
TGTGCCAGCAGTTACTCAGGGACTAGCGGGAGCTATGAGCAGTTCTTC
CASSYSGTSGSYEQFF
>14|few|TRBJ1-1|TRBV7-3|-
TGTGCCAGCAGCCTGACCAGCCCGGGGGCTGAAGCTTTCTTT
CASSLTSPGAEAFF
>14|-|TRBJ2-7|TRBV11-2|TRBD2
TGTGCCAGCAGCTTAATCCTAGCGGGAGGCGAGCAGTACTTC
CASSLILAGGEQYF
>15|-|TRBJ1-3|TRBV9|-
TGTGCCAGCAGCTCACCAGGTAGCTCTGGAAACACCATATATTTT
CASSSPGSSGNTIYF
>15|-|TRBJ2-2|TRBV24-1|-
TGTGCCACCAGTGATTTGGGGGGGGCTGCCGGGGAGCTGTTTTTT
CATSDLGGAAGELFF